The clone carrying this TCR beta chain is categorized as medium-sized. Other DNA sequences in the sample encode the same CDR3. These data come from a study of blood T cell repertoires in COVID-19. The method was immunoSEQ multiplex PCR; TCRdb's version includes in-frame clones alone and lacks a portion of them. The sample yields around 80,000 clones, approximately 85% seen once. V was shortened by 5 bases and J by 3 bases, with 14 bases between the two germline ends. This CDR3 has 15 residues. Germline V gene sequence: CDR1 MNHEY, CDR2 SMNVEV (reference sequence). V usage is TRBV27 and J usage is TRBJ2-1, with D possibly being TRBD2 (6 bases). This TCR was recovered from a man aged 50 to 60 with COVID-19, enrolled during active disease. Sequencing was carried out using peripheral blood. The CDR3 region is CASSPGTDLYNEQFF. As DNA, the CDR3 is TGTGCCAGCAGTCCCGGGACTGATCTCTACAATGAGCAGTTCTTC.